The present TCR beta chain was sequenced within a study of cytomegalovirus exposure and HLA in healthy donors. Notes on the study in general: Accurate prediction of most subjects' HLA-A and HLA-B alleles from TCR beta sequences was reported. It was taken for granted in presence/absence analyses that sequencing depth across donors was roughly uniform.

Primers included in the PCR were 60 Vbeta and 13 Jbeta primers. The data were produced by immunoSEQ multiplex PCR, yet TCRdb's version contains in-frame clones alone and is incomplete. Here the sample spans 110,000 to 150,000 clones, roughly four fifths being singletons. The germline CDR1 and CDR2 sequences are SEHNR and FQNEAQ (reference sequence). This CDR3 spans 12 amino acids. V was shortened by 8 bases and J by 6 bases, with 10 bases between the two germline ends. For this clone: The antigen remains unidentified.

All the people who gave samples were healthy bone marrow donors. Sequenced input: PBMCs. The chain uses TRBV7-9 and TRBJ2-2, with D possibly matching TRBD2 (5 bases). The clonotype was recovered from a man aged 25 to 45 in good health and CMV-seronegative. The CDR3 sequence: CASGREAGELFF. In DNA, the CDR3 is TGTGCCAGCGGGAGAGAGGCCGGGGAGCTGTTTTTT.